This T cell receptor beta chain was obtained from a study of human T cells and chemical hapten exposure. Turning to the study itself: Affected patients, primarily female, had alopecia areata, totalis or universalis. It was small differences in pooled library volume that mainly caused per-sample TCR yields to vary. Study results and caveats: No alteration of TCRs above 1 in 1000 frequency was seen with DPC sensitization.

TCRdb reanalysed the RACE reads using MiXCR and keeps one entry per CDR3 protein. The top ten hold 2.9% of the sample, which has around 200,000 distinct CDR3 sequences, more than 25% seen once. This clonotype appeared a few times. Its antigen is undetermined. Time point meaning: pre-sensitization, week 0. Regarding treatment: therapeutic diphenylcyclopropenone sensitization with weekly scalp DPC. This clonotype originated in a woman aged 25 to 39 with alopecia areata. Some clones in this sample may be carry-over from other donors' samples. The starting material was whole blood, obtained in connection with sensitization to the hapten diphenylcyclopropenone (DPC).

CDR3 amino acids: CASSPVPGGEKLFF. The CDR3 DNA is TGCGCCAGCAGTCCAGTCCCCGGGGGAGAAAAACTGTTTTTT. The gene calls are TRBV23-1 and TRBJ1-4; D is possibly TRBD1 (5 bases). TRBV23-1 is annotated as an ORF whose role is uncertain. The CDR3 is 14 residues long. The V end lost 4 bases, the J end lost 8 bases, and 14 bases lay between the germline ends.